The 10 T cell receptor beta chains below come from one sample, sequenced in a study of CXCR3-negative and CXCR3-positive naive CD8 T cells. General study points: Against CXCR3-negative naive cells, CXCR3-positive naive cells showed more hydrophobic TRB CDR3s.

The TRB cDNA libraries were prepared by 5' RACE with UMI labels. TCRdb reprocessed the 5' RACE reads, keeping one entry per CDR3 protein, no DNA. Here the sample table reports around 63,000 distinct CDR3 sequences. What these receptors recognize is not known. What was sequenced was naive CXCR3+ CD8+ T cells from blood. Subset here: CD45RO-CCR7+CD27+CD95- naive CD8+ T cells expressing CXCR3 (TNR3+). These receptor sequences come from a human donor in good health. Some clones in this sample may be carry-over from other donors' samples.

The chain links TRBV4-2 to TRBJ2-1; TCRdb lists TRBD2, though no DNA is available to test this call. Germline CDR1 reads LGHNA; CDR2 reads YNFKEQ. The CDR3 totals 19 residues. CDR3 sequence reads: CASSQLLFFSGLSYNEQFF.

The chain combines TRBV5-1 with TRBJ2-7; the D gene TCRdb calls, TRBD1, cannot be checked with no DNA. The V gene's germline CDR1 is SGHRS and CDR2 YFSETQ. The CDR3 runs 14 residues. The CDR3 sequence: CASSFTDRFDEQYF.

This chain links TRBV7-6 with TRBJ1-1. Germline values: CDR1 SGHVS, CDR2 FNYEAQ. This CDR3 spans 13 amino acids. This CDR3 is CASSSSLNSEAFF. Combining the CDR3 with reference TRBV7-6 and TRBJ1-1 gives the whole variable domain GAGVSQSPRYKVTKRGQDVALRCDPISGHVSLYWYRQALGQGPEFLTYFNYEAQQDKSGLPNDRFSAERPEGSISTLTIQRTEQRDSAMYRCASSSSLNSEAFFGQGTRLTVV.

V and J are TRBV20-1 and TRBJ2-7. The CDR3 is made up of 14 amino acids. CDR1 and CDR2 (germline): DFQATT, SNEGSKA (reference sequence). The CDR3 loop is CSARDQLAGYEQYF.

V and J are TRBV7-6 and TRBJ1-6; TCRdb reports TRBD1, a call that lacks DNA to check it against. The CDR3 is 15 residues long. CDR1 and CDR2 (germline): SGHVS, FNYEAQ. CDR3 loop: CASSLAGGENSPLHF.

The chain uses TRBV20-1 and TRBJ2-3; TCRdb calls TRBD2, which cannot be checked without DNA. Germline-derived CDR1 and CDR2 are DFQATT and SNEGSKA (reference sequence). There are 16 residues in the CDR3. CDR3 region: CSAKTTTSGYTDTQYF.

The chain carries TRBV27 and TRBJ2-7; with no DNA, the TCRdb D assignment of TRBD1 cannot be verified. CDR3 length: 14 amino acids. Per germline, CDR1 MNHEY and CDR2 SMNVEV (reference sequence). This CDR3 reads CASSFRGRQYEQYF.

CDR3 amino acids: CASSDFYGPLVSEQFF. The rearrangement uses TRBV2 and TRBJ2-1. The CDR3 has 16 amino acids. The germline CDR1 and CDR2 sequences are SNHLY and FYNNEI.

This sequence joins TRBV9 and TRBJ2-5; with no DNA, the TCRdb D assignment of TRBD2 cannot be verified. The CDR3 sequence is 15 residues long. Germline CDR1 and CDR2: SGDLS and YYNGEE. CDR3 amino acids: CASSVDSGPPETQYF.

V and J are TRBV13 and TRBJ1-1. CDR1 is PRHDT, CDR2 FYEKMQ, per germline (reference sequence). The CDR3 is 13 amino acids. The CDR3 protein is CASSLAGSAVAFF.